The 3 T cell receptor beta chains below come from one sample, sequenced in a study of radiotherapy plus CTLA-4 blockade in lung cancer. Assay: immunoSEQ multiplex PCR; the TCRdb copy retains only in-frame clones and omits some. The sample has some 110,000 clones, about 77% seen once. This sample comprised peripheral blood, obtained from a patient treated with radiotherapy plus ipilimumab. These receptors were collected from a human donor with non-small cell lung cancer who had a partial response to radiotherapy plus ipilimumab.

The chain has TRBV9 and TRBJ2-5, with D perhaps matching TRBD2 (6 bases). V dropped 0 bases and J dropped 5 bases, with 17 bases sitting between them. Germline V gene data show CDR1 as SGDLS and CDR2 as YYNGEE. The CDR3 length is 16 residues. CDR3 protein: CASSVATSSGGETQYF. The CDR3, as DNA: TGTGCCAGCAGCGTAGCTACTAGCTCGGGCGGGGAGACCCAGTACTTC. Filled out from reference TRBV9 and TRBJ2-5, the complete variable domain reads DSGVTQTPKHLITATGQRVTLRCSPRSGDLSVYWYQQSLDQGLQFLIQYYNGEERAKGNILERFSAQQFPDLHSELNLSSLELGDSALYFCASSVATSSGGETQYFGPGTRLLVL.

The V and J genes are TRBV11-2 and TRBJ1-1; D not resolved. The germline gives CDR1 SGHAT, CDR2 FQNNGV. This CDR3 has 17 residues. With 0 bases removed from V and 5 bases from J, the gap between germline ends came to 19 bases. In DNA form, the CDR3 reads TGTGCCAGCAGCTTAGATCGTGACGAAATGGGGAGTACTGAAGCTTTCTTT. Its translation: CASSLDRDEMGSTEAFF.

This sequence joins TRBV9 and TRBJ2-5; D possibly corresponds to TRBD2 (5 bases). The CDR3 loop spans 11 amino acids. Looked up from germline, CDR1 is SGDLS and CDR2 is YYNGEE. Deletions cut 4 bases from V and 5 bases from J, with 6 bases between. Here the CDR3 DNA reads TGTGCCAGCAGCCCGGGGGAGACCCAGTACTTC. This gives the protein CASSPGETQYF.